One and the same sample provided the 21 T cell receptor beta chains below, sequenced in a study of cytomegalovirus exposure and HLA in healthy donors. PCR was performed using 60 Vbeta and 13 Jbeta primers. Clones were sequenced by immunoSEQ multiplex PCR, and TCRdb holds only the in-frame ones, with some missing. The sample lists 110,000 to 150,000 clones, around 79% occurring once. The sequencing sample was made of PBMCs. These receptors were collected from a male donor in good health and CMV-seronegative.

The chain uses TRBV9 and TRBJ2-5; TRBD1 matches at 7 bases. Germline V lookup: CDR1 SGDLS, CDR2 YYNGEE. Trimming at V came to 4 bases and at J to 1 base, leaving 10 bases not matched to a gene. The CDR3 length is 16 residues. As DNA, the CDR3 is TGTGCCAGCAGCAGAGGGGGTCGGACAGGCCAAGAGACCCAGTACTTC. Its protein is CASSRGGRTGQETQYF.

This clone was counted only a few times. The chain joins TRBV4-1 to TRBJ1-1, with unresolved D. Germline V gene sequence: CDR1 MGHRA, CDR2 YSYEKL. There are 14 residues in the CDR3. V dropped 3 bases and J dropped 0 bases, with 8 bases sitting between them. CDR3 DNA: TGCGCCAGCAGCCATCCTACAGTGAACACTGAAGCTTTCTTT. Its protein product is CASSHPTVNTEAFF.

This clone has just one count. The J gene is TRBJ2-1, the V gene TRBV11-2; weak D call: TRBD2 (5 bases). The CDR3 is 15 residues long. V was trimmed by 5 bases and J by 7 bases, leaving 18 bases between them. Germline V gene data show CDR1 as SGHAT and CDR2 as FQNNGV. CDR3 DNA sequence: TGTGCCAGCAGCCCTCCAGGAGGTATTAGGAATGAGCAGTTCTTC. Protein product: CASSPPGGIRNEQFF.

This chain joins TRBV6-5 and TRBJ2-1; D is uncertain. With 8 bases removed from V and 9 bases from J, the gap between germline ends came to 20 bases. There are 14 residues in the CDR3. Germline V gives CDR1 MNHEY, CDR2 SVGAGI. The CDR3 DNA reads as TGTGCCAGCTGTAGGTCTTACGACGGAGCTGAGCAGTTCTTC. Protein: CASCRSYDGAEQFF.

This rearrangement joins TRBV7-9 to TRBJ1-2; 7 bases align to TRBD1. Trimming removed 2 bases from V and 5 bases from J; junction bases left unmatched: 11. The germline gives CDR1 SEHNR, CDR2 FQNEAQ (reference sequence). This CDR3 spans 16 amino acids. Written as DNA, the CDR3 is TGTGCCAGCAGCTTACAGCGGGCAGGGGGAAAGTATGGCTACACCTTC. Protein product: CASSLQRAGGKYGYTF. Supplemented by reference TRBV7-9 and TRBJ1-2, the full variable domain reads DTGVSQNPRHKITKRGQNVTFRCDPISEHNRLYWYRQTLGQGPEFLTYFQNEAQLEKSRLLSDRFSAERPKGSFSTLEIQRTEQGDSAMYLCASSLQRAGGKYGYTFGSGTRLTVV.

V is TRBV11-2 and J is TRBJ2-1; D may be TRBD2 (6 bases). The CDR3 consists of 14 residues. Per germline, CDR1 SGHAT and CDR2 FQNNGV. V lost 2 bases and J 5 bases, leaving 10 bases between the germline ends. Here the CDR3 reads CASSLLGGNNEQFF. The CDR3 DNA reads TGTGCCAGCAGCTTATTAGGCGGGAACAATGAGCAGTTCTTC.

The chain combines TRBV7-2 with TRBJ1-1; D gene unclear. V lost 5 bases and J 1 base, leaving 17 bases between the germline ends. The CDR3 runs 16 residues. CDR1 and CDR2 (germline): SGHTA, FQGNSA. CDR3 in amino acids: CASSPSGGWTNTEAFF. The CDR3 bases are TGTGCCAGCAGCCCTTCCGGAGGGTGGACGAACACTGAAGCTTTCTTT.

This CDR3 reads CASSSLKDSVEGNTIYF. CDR3 bases: TGTGCCAGCAGCTCGCTCAAGGACAGTGTGGAAGGAAACACCATATATTTT. This chain joins TRBV7-3 and TRBJ1-3, with TRBD1 as a possible D gene (6 bases). The CDR3 runs 17 residues. V gave up 4 bases and J gave up 4 bases, with 20 bases separating them. The germline gives CDR1 SGHTA, CDR2 FQGTGA.

This chain uses TRBV19 with TRBJ1-4; D gene uncertain. Looked up from germline, CDR1 is LNHDA and CDR2 is SQIVND (reference sequence). V lost 5 bases and J lost 2, with 12 bases in between. The CDR3 is 15 residues long. The CDR3 DNA is TGTGCCAGTAGTTCCGACCGCGGGACTAATGAAAAACTGTTTTTT. Residues: CASSSDRGTNEKLFF.

The chain carries TRBV4-2 and TRBJ2-5; D call uncertain. Trimming removed 0 bases at V and 5 bases at J, with 7 bases between. CDR3 length: 13 amino acids. CDR1 is LGHNA, CDR2 YNFKEQ, per germline. The CDR3 region is CASSQDPEETQYF. CDR3 DNA: TGTGCCAGCAGCCAAGACCCGGAGGAGACCCAGTACTTC.

The gene calls are TRBV9 and TRBJ1-1; D uncertain. Germline V gives CDR1 SGDLS, CDR2 YYNGEE. Trimming shortened V by 6 bases and J by 4 bases, and 10 bases separated the two germline ends. The CDR3 extends over 12 amino acids. The CDR3 protein is CASTEPATEAFF. CDR3 nucleotides: TGTGCCAGCACTGAGCCCGCCACTGAAGCTTTCTTT.

The CDR3 DNA is TGTGCCAGCACGCGGACAGGGGTGGGTGGCTACACCTTC. Translating it yields CASTRTGVGGYTF. The V call is TRBV5-4, the J call TRBJ1-2, with 9 nucleotides matching TRBD1. With 6 bases clipped from V and 7 bases from J, the junction kept 7 bases outside the gene matches. The CDR3 is made up of 13 amino acids. Per the germline V gene, CDR1 is SGHNT and CDR2 is YYREEE (reference sequence).

The chain carries TRBV2 and TRBJ1-1; 7 bases line up with TRBD1. CDR3 length: 19 residues. The germline gives CDR1 SNHLY, CDR2 FYNNEI. The trim removed 6 bases at V and 4 bases at J, leaving 23 bases unmatched. CDR3 sequence (DNA): TGTGCCAGCAGCGTACTCGGGAAGGGGGCAGGTCCGTCTGGCACTGAAGCTTTCTTT. Its translation is CASSVLGKGAGPSGTEAFF.

This clone was seen only a few times. The chain has TRBV7-2 and TRBJ2-3; 9 bases are a match to TRBD2. The CDR3 has 15 amino acids. The J segment lost 3 bases and the V segment lost 5 bases, leaving 6 bases of the junction unmatched. CDR1 and CDR2 (germline): SGHTA, FQGNSA. The CDR3 is CASSGSSGGTDTQYF. DNA for the CDR3: TGTGCCAGCAGCGGGAGTAGCGGGGGTACAGATACGCAGTATTTT.

The chain combines TRBV14 with TRBJ1-2; D remains ambiguous. Germline CDR1 SGHDN, CDR2 FVKESK. Trimming removed 4 bases at V and 7 bases at J, with 19 bases between. The CDR3 has 15 amino acids. Written as DNA, the CDR3 is TGTGCCAGCAGCCCCTGGGGAGCCGCTTTTGGTGGCTACACCTTC. Translation: CASSPWGAAFGGYTF.

The rearrangement joins TRBV2 to TRBJ2-7; TRBD1 aligns across 11 bases. V lost 6 bases to trimming and J lost 5 bases; unmatched junction nucleotides: 6. Per the germline V gene, CDR1 is SNHLY and CDR2 is FYNNEI. The CDR3 is 14 amino acids. CDR3 sequence: CASSPGTGGDEQYF. The CDR3 DNA reads as TGTGCCAGCAGCCCCGGGACAGGGGGTGACGAGCAGTACTTC.

V is TRBV7-2 and J is TRBJ2-5, with 7 bases identical to TRBD1. Germline assignment: CDR1 SGHTA and CDR2 FQGNSA. The CDR3 has 13 residues. With 6 bases clipped from V and 5 bases from J, the junction kept 6 bases outside the gene matches. The CDR3 DNA is TGTGCCAGCAGTACTAGGGGGCGGGAGACCCAGTACTTC. The encoded protein is CASSTRGRETQYF.

The rearrangement joins TRBV28 to TRBJ2-1; 7 bases map to TRBD2. Looked up from germline, CDR1 is MDHEN and CDR2 is SYDVKM. The CDR3 is 15 amino acids. V dropped 3 bases and J dropped 3; count of bases not matched to a gene: 5. The CDR3 spells CASSLAGANYNEQFF. The CDR3 DNA reads as TGTGCCAGCAGTTTGGCGGGAGCGAACTACAATGAGCAGTTCTTC.

This clone was recorded once. The genes are TRBV6-1 and TRBJ1-4; 7 bases are a match to TRBD1. Germline-derived CDR1 and CDR2 are MNHNS and SASEGT. Trimming cost V 9 bases and J 7 bases; bases outside gene matches: 8. This CDR3 is 13 amino acids long. CDR3 sequence: CASRQAGGEKLFF. Here the CDR3 DNA reads TGTGCCAGTAGACAGGCAGGGGGTGAAAAACTGTTTTTT.

This clone was counted only a few times. The chain joins TRBV18 to TRBJ2-2; 8 bases align to TRBD1. The CDR3 is 17 residues long. CDR1 is KGHSH and CDR2 is LQKENI in the germline V gene. V trimming: 3 bases; J trimming: 1 base; junction bases outside the gene matches: 7. CDR3 residues: CASSPQGATLNTGELFF. The CDR3 nucleotides read TGTGCCAGCTCACCCCAGGGGGCGACCTTGAACACCGGGGAGCTGTTTTTT. Using reference TRBV18 and TRBJ2-2 for the parts outside the CDR3, the full variable domain is NAGVMQNPRHLVRRRGQEARLRCSPMKGHSHVYWYRQLPEEGLKFMVYLQKENIIDESGMPKERFSAEFPKEGPSILRIQQVVRGDSAAYFCASSPQGATLNTGELFFGEGSRLTVL.

The rearrangement joins TRBV28 to TRBJ2-4; D possibly corresponds to TRBD2 (6 bases). The V gene lost 2 bases and the J gene lost 9 bases, with 11 bases spanning the gap. From germline, CDR1 is MDHEN and CDR2 SYDVKM. The CDR3 is made up of 13 amino acids. The CDR3 here is CASSLTGEVIQYF. Here the CDR3 DNA reads TGTGCCAGCAGTTTAACGGGAGAGGTCATTCAGTACTTC.